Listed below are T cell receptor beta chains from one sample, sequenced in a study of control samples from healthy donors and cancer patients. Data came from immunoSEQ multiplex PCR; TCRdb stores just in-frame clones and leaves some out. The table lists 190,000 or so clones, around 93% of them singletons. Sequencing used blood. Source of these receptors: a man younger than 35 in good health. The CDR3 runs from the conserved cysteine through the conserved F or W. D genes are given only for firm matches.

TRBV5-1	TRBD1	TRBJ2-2	CASSLIQGQGASGELFF
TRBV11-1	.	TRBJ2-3	CATRGSTDTQYF
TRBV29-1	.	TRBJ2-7	CSVERVGEQYF
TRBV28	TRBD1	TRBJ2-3	CATWDRVTDTQYF
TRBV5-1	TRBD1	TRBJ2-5	CASSLTGGQETQYF
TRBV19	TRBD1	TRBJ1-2	CASSPRQGTIYGYTF
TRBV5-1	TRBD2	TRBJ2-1	CASSSSWSGGFNEQFF
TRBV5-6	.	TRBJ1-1	CASSTLGREAFF
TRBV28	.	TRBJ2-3	CASSYTDTQYF
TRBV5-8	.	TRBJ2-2	CASSSRQAVSGELFF
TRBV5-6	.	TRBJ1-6	CASSLPQGNTPLHF
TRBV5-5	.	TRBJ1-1	CASSLAVGSLNTEAFF
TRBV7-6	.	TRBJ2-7	CASSLAEVTGPTYEQYF
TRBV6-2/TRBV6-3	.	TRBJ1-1	CASSSQGTPNTEAFF
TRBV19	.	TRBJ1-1	CASSIGTGWAFF